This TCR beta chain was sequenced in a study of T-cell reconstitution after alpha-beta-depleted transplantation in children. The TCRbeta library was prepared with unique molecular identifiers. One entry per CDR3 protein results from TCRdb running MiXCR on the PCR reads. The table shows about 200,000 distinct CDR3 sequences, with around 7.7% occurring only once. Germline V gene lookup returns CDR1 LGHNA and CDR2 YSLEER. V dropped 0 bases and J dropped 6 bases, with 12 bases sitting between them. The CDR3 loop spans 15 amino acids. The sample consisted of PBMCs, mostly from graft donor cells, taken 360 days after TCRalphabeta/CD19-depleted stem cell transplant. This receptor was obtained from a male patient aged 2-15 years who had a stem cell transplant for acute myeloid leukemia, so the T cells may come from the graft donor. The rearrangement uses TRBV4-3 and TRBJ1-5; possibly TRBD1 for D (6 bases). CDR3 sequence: CASSQDGGAGQPQHF. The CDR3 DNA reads TGCGCCAGCAGCCAAGATGGGGGGGCTGGTCAGCCCCAGCATTTT.